One and the same sample provided the 22 T cell receptor beta chains below, sequenced in a study of shared clonotypes between healthy human individuals. The method was immunoSEQ multiplex PCR; TCRdb's version includes in-frame clones alone and lacks a portion of them. The sample gives around 500,000 clones, 60% to 80% of which show up once; about 12% is in the top ten. The sequenced sample was PBMCs. Receptors originate from a woman in her thirties or forties in good health. Some clones in this sample may be carry-over from other donors' samples.

CDR3 sequence reads: CASSPTSDTDTQYF. In DNA form, the CDR3 reads TGTGCCAGCTCGCCGACTAGCGACACAGATACGCAGTATTTT. The chain is built from TRBV18 and TRBJ2-3, with 8 bases lining up with TRBD2. The germline V gene encodes CDR1 KGHSH and CDR2 LQKENI. The CDR3 runs 14 residues. Trimming at V came to 6 bases and at J to 2 bases, leaving 4 bases not matched to a gene.

This clone was seen once. The V call is TRBV10-3, the J call TRBJ1-2; TRBD1 matches at 12 bases. Germline-derived CDR1 and CDR2 are ENHRY and SYGVKD. This CDR3 region has 17 residues. With 4 bases clipped from V and 4 bases from J, the junction kept 10 bases outside the gene matches. The CDR3, as DNA: TGTGCCATCAGTGGGTCCGGGACAGGGGGCTCCCGCTATGGCTACACCTTC. This codes for CAISGSGTGGSRYGYTF.

On this clone: Other DNA sequences in this specimen translate into the identical CDR3. CDR3 residues: CAWSVMGDQPQHF. CDR3 sequence (DNA): TGTGCCTGGAGTGTAATGGGGGATCAGCCCCAGCATTTT. This chain links TRBV30 with TRBJ1-5; a weak D match, TRBD1 (5 bases). Germline V CDR1 and CDR2: GTSNPN, SVGIG (reference sequence). The CDR3 runs 13 residues. V lost 0 bases, J lost 5 bases, and 8 bases lay in between.

This chain uses TRBV6-1 with TRBJ1-1; D uncertain. The CDR3 totals 13 residues. V lost 4 bases and J lost 6, with 12 bases in between. Looked up from germline, CDR1 is MNHNS and CDR2 is SASEGT. Here the CDR3 DNA reads TGTGCCAGCAGTGCGAGAGGGCTCTCTGAAGCTTTCTTT. Amino acids: CASSARGLSEAFF.

Comment on this clone: The missing conserved phenylalanine or tryptophan at the end of this CDR3 makes a read error likely. The chain is built from TRBV7-9 and TRBJ1-2; no clear D. The V end was cut by 2 bases, the J end by 7 bases, with 8 bases between. From germline, CDR1 is SEHNR and CDR2 FQNEAQ (reference sequence). The length of the CDR3 is 12 residues. The chain's CDR3 is CASSLLGSGYTL. The CDR3 DNA reads as TGTGCCAGCAGCTTATTGGGTTCTGGCTACACCCTC.

This clone was seen only once. The rearrangement uses TRBV18 and TRBJ1-1; TRBD1 agrees at 7 bases. V shed 2 bases and J 1 base; nucleotides not matched to a gene: 7. Germline assignment: CDR1 KGHSH and CDR2 LQKENI. The CDR3 is 16 residues long. CDR3 region: CASSPIRTGANTEAFF. The CDR3 DNA follows: TGTGCCAGCTCACCAATCAGGACAGGCGCGAACACTGAAGCTTTCTTT.

The gene calls are TRBV5-1 and TRBJ2-5; 9 bases align to TRBD2. J was trimmed by 5 bases and V by 0 bases; bases with no gene match: 5. This CDR3 comprises 15 residues. Germline V gene lookup returns CDR1 SGHRS and CDR2 YFSETQ. CDR3 sequence reads: CASSLDSGSGETQYF. CDR3 in DNA: TGCGCCAGCAGCTTGGATAGCGGGAGCGGGGAGACCCAGTACTTC. Drawing the rest from reference TRBV5-1 and TRBJ2-5, the complete variable domain is KAGVTQTPRYLIKTRGQQVTLSCSPISGHRSVSWYQQTPGQGLQFLFEYFSETQRNKGNFPGRFSGRQFSNSRSEMNVSTLELGDSALYLCASSLDSGSGETQYFGPGTRLLVL.

The chain employs TRBV7-3 and TRBJ1-1; D is perhaps TRBD1 (6 bases). V lost 2 bases to trimming and J lost 2 bases, with 9 bases between them. There are 14 residues in the CDR3. Germline V CDR1 and CDR2: SGHTA, FQGTGA. CDR3 in DNA: TGTGCCAGCAGCTTATACAGGGACAACACTGAAGCTTTCTTT. As protein: CASSLYRDNTEAFF.

The chain combines TRBV11-2 with TRBJ2-1, with D tentatively TRBD1 or TRBD2 (5 bases each). Between the trimmed V and J ends, which lost 1 base and 3 bases, there was a span of 10 bases. Looked up from germline, CDR1 is SGHAT and CDR2 is FQNNGV. The CDR3 is 15 residues long. In DNA, the CDR3 is TGTGCCAGCAGCTTAGGGGGACGGAACTACAATGAGCAGTTCTTC. Translation gives CASSLGGRNYNEQFF. The full variable domain, rest sourced from reference TRBV11-2 and TRBJ2-1, is EAGVAQSPRYKIIEKRQSVAFWCNPISGHATLYWYQQILGQGPKLLIQFQNNGVVDDSQLPKDRFSAERLKGVDSTLKIQPAKLEDSAVYLCASSLGGRNYNEQFFGPGTRLTVL.

The J gene is TRBJ2-3, the V gene TRBV27, with no clear D. Germline CDR1 is MNHEY and CDR2 is SMNVEV (reference sequence). The CDR3 consists of 14 residues. With 5 bases removed from V and 6 bases from J, the gap between germline ends came to 15 bases. This chain's CDR3 is CASSPTVRLDTQYF. The CDR3 DNA is TGTGCCAGCAGTCCTACCGTCCGTCTGGATACGCAGTATTTT.

The chain joins TRBV2 to TRBJ1-1; D unresolved. CDR1 and CDR2 from the germline V gene are SNHLY and FYNNEI. The V end lost 10 bases, the J end lost 1 base, and 10 bases lay between the germline ends. The CDR3 loop spans 12 amino acids. DNA of the CDR3: TGTGCCACCGCCGGTCAGAACACTGAAGCTTTCTTT. This codes for CATAGQNTEAFF.

The V call is TRBV5-1, the J call TRBJ2-7, with D maybe TRBD2 (6 bases). The CDR3 is 14 amino acids. V lost 0 bases, J lost 4 bases, and 11 bases lay in between. Germline values: CDR1 SGHRS, CDR2 YFSETQ. The CDR3 sequence: CASSLGGEVYEQYF. CDR3 nucleotides: TGCGCCAGCAGCTTGGGCGGGGAGGTTTACGAGCAGTACTTC.

In this sample, this clone turned up many times. Within the sample, other DNA sequences also encode this same CDR3. V is TRBV6-4 and J is TRBJ2-3; TRBD2 aligns across 8 bases. Unmatched junction bases numbered 1, after V lost 0 bases and J lost 2 bases. The CDR3 has 15 amino acids. CDR1 and CDR2 from the germline V gene are MRHNA and SNTAGT. The CDR3 region has the DNA TGTGCCAGCAGTGACTCCGGGAGGGCCACAGATACGCAGTATTTT. Its protein is CASSDSGRATDTQYF.

The gene calls are TRBV25-1 and TRBJ1-2; D perhaps matches TRBD1 (5 bases). The CDR3 has 13 amino acids. The germline CDR1 and CDR2 sequences are MGHDK and SYGVNS. Trimming cost V 6 bases and J 7 bases, with 15 bases left between them. The CDR3 nucleotides read TGTGCCAGCAGCCCCCAAGGACACAGTGGCTACACCTTC. This gives the protein CASSPQGHSGYTF.

The chain has TRBV27 and TRBJ1-1; D might be TRBD1 (5 bases). Germline V gives CDR1 MNHEY, CDR2 SMNVEV (reference sequence). The CDR3 is 14 residues long. Trimming took off 3 bases at V and 1 base at J, with 9 bases between the two ends. In DNA form, the CDR3 reads TGTGCCAGCAGTTTCTCCAGGGCGAACACTGAAGCTTTCTTT. Its translation is CASSFSRANTEAFF.

The rearrangement joins TRBV5-4 to TRBJ2-7, with 13 positions matching TRBD2. The V gene end was trimmed by 5 bases and the J gene end by 7 bases; junction bases not matched to a gene: 9. Per the germline V gene, CDR1 is SGHNT and CDR2 is YYREEE (reference sequence). This CDR3 contains 15 residues. The DNA for the CDR3 is TGTGCCAGCAGACGTGGACTAGCGGGAGCAGGTGAGCAGTACTTC. It is translated as CASRRGLAGAGEQYF.

The rearrangement links TRBV30 to TRBJ2-7, with 13 nucleotides matching TRBD2. V trimming: 1 base; J trimming: 3 bases; junction bases outside the gene matches: 3. Germline assignment: CDR1 GTSNPN and CDR2 SVGIG (reference sequence). This CDR3 has 15 amino acids. The CDR3 DNA is TGTGCCTGGAGTGGGACTAGCGGGAGTCGCTACGAGCAGTACTTC. Translation gives CAWSGTSGSRYEQYF.

The chain carries TRBV10-2 and TRBJ1-4, with D possibly matching TRBD1 (5 bases). Germline assignment: CDR1 WSHSY and CDR2 SAAADI. Trimming pared 2 bases from V and 3 bases from J, leaving 10 bases between. The CDR3 is 15 amino acids. CDR3 DNA: TGCGCCAGCAGTGAGGGGCAGGGCGCTAATGAAAAACTGTTTTTT. Residues: CASSEGQGANEKLFF.

Remarks on this clone: Different DNA sequences within this sample yield the same CDR3. V usage is TRBV5-6 and J usage is TRBJ2-5, with D maybe TRBD2 (6 bases). The CDR3 totals 13 residues. Germline V gene lookup returns CDR1 SGHDT and CDR2 YYEEEE. Deletions cut 3 bases from V and 5 bases from J, with 11 bases between. CDR3: CASSWSGRETQYF. The DNA of the CDR3 is TGTGCCAGCAGCTGGTCGGGGAGGGAGACCCAGTACTTC.

The chain uses TRBV5-8 and TRBJ1-1; tentative D call: TRBD1 (5 bases). Germline CDR1 is SGHTS and CDR2 is YDEGEE. The CDR3 loop spans 12 amino acids. V was pared by 0 bases and J by 7 bases, with 7 bases between. The CDR3 coding sequence is TGTGCCAGCAGCTTGGGACAGCGTGAAGCTTTCTTT. It is translated as CASSLGQREAFF.

This chain uses TRBV4-2 with TRBJ2-7; 7 nucleotides line up with TRBD2. CDR3 length: 16 residues. Trimming took 4 bases from V and 3 from J; bases not matched to a gene: 12. Germline values: CDR1 LGHNA, CDR2 YNFKEQ. In DNA form, the CDR3 reads TGTGCCAGCAGCCCATGGGACTATACGATAATCTACGAGCAGTACTTC. Its translation is CASSPWDYTIIYEQYF.

This sequence joins TRBV10-3 and TRBJ2-1; 8 nucleotides agree with TRBD2. The CDR3 spans 17 residues. CDR1 and CDR2 from the germline V gene are ENHRY and SYGVKD. Trimming cost V 0 bases and J 0 bases; bases outside gene matches: 4. The CDR3 sequence: CAISESGSGISYNEQFF. The CDR3 bases are TGTGCCATCAGTGAGTCAGGTAGCGGGATCTCCTACAATGAGCAGTTCTTC.